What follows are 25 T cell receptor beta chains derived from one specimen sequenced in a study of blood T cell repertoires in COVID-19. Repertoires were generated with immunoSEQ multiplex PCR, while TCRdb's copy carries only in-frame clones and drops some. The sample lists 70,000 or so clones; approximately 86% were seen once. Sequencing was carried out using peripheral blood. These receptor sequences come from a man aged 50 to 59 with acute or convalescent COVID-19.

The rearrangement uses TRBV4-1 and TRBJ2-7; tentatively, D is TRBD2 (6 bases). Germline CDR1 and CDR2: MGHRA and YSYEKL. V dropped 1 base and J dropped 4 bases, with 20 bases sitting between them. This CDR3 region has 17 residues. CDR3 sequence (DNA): TGCGCCAGCAGCCAAGTGATAAGGCGTCGGGGGATGTACGAGCAGTACTTC. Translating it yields CASSQVIRRRGMYEQYF.

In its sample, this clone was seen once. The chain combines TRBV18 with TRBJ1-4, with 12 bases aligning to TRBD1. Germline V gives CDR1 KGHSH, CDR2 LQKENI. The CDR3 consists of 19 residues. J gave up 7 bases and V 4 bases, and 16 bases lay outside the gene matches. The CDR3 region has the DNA TGTGCCAGCTCACTCAGGACCGGGACAGGGGGCATTGATTTTGAAAAACTGTTTTTT. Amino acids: CASSLRTGTGGIDFEKLFF.

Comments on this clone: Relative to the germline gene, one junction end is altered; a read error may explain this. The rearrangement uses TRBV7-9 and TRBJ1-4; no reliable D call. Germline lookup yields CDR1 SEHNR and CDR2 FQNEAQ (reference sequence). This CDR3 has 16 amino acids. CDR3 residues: CASSLARGAVGEKLFF. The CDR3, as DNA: TGTGCCAGCAGCCTAGCCCGTGGAGCCGTTGGGGAAAAACTGTTTTTT.

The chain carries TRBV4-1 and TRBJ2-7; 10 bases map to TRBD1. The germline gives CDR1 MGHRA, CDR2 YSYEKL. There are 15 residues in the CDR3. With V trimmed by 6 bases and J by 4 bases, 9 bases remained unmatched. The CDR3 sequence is CASRITGTGVYEQYF. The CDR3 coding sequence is TGCGCCAGCAGGATCACCGGGACAGGGGTTTACGAGCAGTACTTC.

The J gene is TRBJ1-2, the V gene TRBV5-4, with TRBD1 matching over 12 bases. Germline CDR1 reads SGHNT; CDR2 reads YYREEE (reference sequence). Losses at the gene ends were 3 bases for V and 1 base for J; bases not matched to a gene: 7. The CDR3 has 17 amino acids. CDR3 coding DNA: TGTGCCAGCAGCTCCCGGGACAGGGGGCCCTTTAACTATGGCTACACCTTC. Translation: CASSSRDRGPFNYGYTF.

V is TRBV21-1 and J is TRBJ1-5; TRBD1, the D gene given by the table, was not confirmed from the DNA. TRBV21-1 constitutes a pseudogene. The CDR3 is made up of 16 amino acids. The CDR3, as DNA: TGTGCCAGCAGTCTTAACAGGGGAGTGGACAATCAGCCCCAGCATTTT. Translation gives CASSLNRGVDNQPQHF.

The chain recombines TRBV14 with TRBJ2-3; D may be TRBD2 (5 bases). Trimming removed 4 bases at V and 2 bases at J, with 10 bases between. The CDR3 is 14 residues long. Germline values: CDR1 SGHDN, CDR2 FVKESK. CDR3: CASSLGLLTDTQYF. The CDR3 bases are TGTGCCAGCAGCCTTGGACTTCTCACAGATACGCAGTATTTT.

The DNA for the CDR3 is TGTGCCAGCAGCTGGGACAGAAGCTCCTACGAGCAGTACTTC. It yields the protein CASSWDRSSYEQYF. The chain employs TRBV7-8 and TRBJ2-7; 7 positions agree with TRBD1. Trimming removed 4 bases from V and 0 bases from J; junction bases left unmatched: 3. CDR1 is SGHVS, CDR2 FQNEAQ, per germline. The CDR3 spans 14 residues.

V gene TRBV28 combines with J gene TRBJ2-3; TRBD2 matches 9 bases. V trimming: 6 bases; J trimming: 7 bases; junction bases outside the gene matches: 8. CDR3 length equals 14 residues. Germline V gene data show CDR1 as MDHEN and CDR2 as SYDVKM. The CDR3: CASSPRSGGNTQYF. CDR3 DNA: TGTGCCAGCAGCCCCCGGAGCGGGGGGAATACGCAGTATTTT.

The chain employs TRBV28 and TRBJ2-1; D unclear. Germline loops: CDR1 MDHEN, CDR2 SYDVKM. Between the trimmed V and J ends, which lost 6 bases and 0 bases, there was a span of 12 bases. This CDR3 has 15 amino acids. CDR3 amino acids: CASRTSASSYNEQFF. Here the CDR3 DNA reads TGTGCCAGCAGGACGAGCGCGAGCTCCTACAATGAGCAGTTCTTC.

The CDR3 sequence is CASRRDSQNEKLFF. In nucleotides, the CDR3 is TGTGCCAGCAGAAGGGACAGCCAAAATGAAAAACTGTTTTTT. The V call is TRBV6-5, the J call TRBJ1-4, with 7 bases that match TRBD1. The CDR3 spans 14 residues. J was trimmed by 5 bases and V by 6 bases; bases with no gene match: 6. Germline V gene lookup returns CDR1 MNHEY and CDR2 SVGAGI.

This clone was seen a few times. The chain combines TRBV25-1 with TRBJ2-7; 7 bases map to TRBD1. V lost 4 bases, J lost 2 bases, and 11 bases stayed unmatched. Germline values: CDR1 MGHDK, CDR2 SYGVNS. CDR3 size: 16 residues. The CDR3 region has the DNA TGTGCCAGCAGTGCTCGGGATTCAGGGGGACCCTACGAGCAGTACTTC. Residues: CASSARDSGGPYEQYF.

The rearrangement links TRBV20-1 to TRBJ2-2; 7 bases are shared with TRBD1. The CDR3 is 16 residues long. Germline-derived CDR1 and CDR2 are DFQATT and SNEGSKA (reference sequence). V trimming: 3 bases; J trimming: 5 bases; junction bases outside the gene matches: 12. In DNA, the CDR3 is TGCAGTGCTAGTAGGCCAGACAGGGAAGGTACCGGGGAGCTGTTTTTT. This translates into CSASRPDREGTGELFF.

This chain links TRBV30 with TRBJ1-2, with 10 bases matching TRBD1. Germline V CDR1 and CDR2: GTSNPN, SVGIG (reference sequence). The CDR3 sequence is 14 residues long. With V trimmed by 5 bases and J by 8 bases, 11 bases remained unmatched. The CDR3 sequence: CAWQDRGRKEGYTF. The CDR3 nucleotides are TGTGCCTGGCAAGACAGGGGGCGTAAGGAAGGCTACACCTTC.

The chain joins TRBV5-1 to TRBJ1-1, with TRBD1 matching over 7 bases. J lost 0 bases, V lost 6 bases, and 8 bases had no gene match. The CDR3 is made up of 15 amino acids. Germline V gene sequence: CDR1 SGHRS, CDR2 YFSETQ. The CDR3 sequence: CASTVTGTVNTEAFF. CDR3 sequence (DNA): TGCGCCAGCACCGTCACCGGGACAGTGAACACTGAAGCTTTCTTT. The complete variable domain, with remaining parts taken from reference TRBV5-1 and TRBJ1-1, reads KAGVTQTPRYLIKTRGQQVTLSCSPISGHRSVSWYQQTPGQGLQFLFEYFSETQRNKGNFPGRFSGRQFSNSRSEMNVSTLELGDSALYLCASTVTGTVNTEAFFGQGTRLTVV.

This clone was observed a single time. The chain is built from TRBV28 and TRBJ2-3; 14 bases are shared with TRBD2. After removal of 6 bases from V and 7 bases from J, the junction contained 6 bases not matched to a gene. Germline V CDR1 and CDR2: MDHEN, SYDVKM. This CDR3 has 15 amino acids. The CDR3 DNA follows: TGTGCCAGCAGGCAGACTAGCGGGAGGGAATATACGCAGTATTTT. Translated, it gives CASRQTSGREYTQYF. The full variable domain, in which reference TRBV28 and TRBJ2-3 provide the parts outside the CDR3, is DVKVTQSSRYLVKRTGEKVFLECVQDMDHENMFWYRQDPGLGLRLIYFSYDVKMKEKGDIPEGYSVSREKKERFSLILESASTNQTSMYLCASRQTSGREYTQYFGPGTRLTVL.

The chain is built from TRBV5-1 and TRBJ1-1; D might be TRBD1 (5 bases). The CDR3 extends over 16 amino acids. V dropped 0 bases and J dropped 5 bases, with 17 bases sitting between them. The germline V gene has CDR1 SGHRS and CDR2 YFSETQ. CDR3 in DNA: TGCGCCAGCAGCTTGGTTGATCTGCAGGGCCGGACTGAAGCTTTCTTT. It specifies CASSLVDLQGRTEAFF.

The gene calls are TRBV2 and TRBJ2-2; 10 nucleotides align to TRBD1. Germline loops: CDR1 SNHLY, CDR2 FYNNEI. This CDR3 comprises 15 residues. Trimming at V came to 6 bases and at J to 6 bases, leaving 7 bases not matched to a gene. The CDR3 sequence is CASRAGTGVAGELFF. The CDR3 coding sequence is TGTGCCAGCAGAGCCGGGACAGGGGTCGCCGGGGAGCTGTTTTTT. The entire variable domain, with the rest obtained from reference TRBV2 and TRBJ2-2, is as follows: EPEVTQTPSHQVTQMGQEVILRCVPISNHLYFYWYRQILGQKVEFLVSFYNNEISEKSEIFDDQFSVERPDGSNFTLKIRSTKLEDSAMYFCASRAGTGVAGELFFGEGSRLTVL.

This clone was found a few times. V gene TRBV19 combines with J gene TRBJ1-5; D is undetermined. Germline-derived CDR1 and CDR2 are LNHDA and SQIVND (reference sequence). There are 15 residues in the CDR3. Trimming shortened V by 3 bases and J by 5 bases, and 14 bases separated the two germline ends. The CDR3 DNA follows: TGTGCCAGTAGTATTTCGCGGGGTCGAGATCAGCCCCAGCATTTT. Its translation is CASSISRGRDQPQHF.

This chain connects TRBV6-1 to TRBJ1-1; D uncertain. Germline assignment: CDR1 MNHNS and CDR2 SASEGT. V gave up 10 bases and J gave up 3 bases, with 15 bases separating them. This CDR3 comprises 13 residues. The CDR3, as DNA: TGTGCCACCCGGGAGGGAGGCTACACTGAAGCTTTCTTT. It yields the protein CATREGGYTEAFF.

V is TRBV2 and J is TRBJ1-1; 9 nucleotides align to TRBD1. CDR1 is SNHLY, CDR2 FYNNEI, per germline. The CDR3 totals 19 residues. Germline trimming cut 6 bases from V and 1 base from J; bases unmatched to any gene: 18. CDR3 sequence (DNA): TGTGCCAGCAGCCCCGGGATTACAAACAGGGGGCTTCGGAACACTGAAGCTTTCTTT. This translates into CASSPGITNRGLRNTEAFF.

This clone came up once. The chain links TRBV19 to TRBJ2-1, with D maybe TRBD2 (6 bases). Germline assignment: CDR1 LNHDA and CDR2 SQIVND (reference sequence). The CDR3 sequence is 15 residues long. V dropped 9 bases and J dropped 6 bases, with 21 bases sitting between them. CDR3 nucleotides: TGTGCCAGCGAACGGGATAGCGGACGGCCCAATGAGCAGTTCTTC. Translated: CASERDSGRPNEQFF. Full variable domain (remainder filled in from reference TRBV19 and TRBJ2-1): DGGITQSPKYLFRKEGQNVTLSCEQNLNHDAMYWYRQDPGQGLRLIYYSQIVNDFQKGDIAEGYSVSREKKESFPLTVTSAQKNPTAFYLCASERDSGRPNEQFFGPGTRLTVL.

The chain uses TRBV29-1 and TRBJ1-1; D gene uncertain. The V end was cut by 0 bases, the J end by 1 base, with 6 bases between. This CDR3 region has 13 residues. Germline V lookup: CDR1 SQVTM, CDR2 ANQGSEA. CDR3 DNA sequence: TGCAGCGTTGAAGACGCGGCGAACACTGAAGCTTTCTTT. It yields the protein CSVEDAANTEAFF.

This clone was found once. The CDR3 here is CASSFRQGSSFLYEQYF. The CDR3 DNA is TGTGCCAGCAGCTTTCGACAGGGATCTTCGTTCCTATACGAGCAGTACTTC. The chain uses TRBV5-6 and TRBJ2-7; the match to TRBD1 covers 7 bases. Trimming removed 2 bases from V and 4 bases from J; junction bases left unmatched: 15. The CDR3 totals 17 residues. The V gene's germline CDR1 is SGHDT and CDR2 YYEEEE. The entire variable domain, with the rest obtained from reference TRBV5-6 and TRBJ2-7, is as follows: DAGVTQSPTHLIKTRGQQVTLRCSPKSGHDTVSWYQQALGQGPQFIFQYYEEEERQRGNFPDRFSGHQFPNYSSELNVNALLLGDSALYLCASSFRQGSSFLYEQYFGPGTRLTVT.

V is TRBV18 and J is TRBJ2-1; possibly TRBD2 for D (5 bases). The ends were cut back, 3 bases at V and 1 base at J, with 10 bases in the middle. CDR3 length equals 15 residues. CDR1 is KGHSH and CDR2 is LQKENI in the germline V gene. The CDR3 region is CASSPGLISYNEQFF. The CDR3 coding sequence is TGTGCCAGCTCACCTGGACTGATTTCCTACAATGAGCAGTTCTTC.